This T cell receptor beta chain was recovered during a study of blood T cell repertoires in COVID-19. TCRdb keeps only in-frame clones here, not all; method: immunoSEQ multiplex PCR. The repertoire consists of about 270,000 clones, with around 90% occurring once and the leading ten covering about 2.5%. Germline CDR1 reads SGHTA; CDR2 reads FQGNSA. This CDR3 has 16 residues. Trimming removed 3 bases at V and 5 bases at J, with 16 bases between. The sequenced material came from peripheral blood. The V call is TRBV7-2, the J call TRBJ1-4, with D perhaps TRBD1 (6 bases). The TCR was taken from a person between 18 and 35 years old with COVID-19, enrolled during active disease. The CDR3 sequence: CASSFGRDTWNEKLFF. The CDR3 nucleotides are TGTGCCAGCAGCTTCGGCCGGGACACCTGGAATGAAAAACTGTTTTTT.